This T cell receptor (beta chain) was identified during a study of cytomegalovirus exposure and HLA in healthy donors. The PCR contained 60 Vbeta and 13 Jbeta primers. Repertoires were generated with immunoSEQ multiplex PCR, while TCRdb's copy carries only in-frame clones and drops some. The data show 130,000 or so clones, around 9% seen once. Per the germline V gene, CDR1 is MNHEY and CDR2 is SVGAGI. CDR3 length: 13 amino acids. Between the trimmed V and J ends, which lost 6 bases and 6 bases, there was a span of 12 bases. Notes on the study in general: One variant, a missense change in DCLRE1C, was linked in a later analysis to TCR beta V- and J-gene trimming.

Regarding this clone: Its cognate antigen is unknown.

Sequencing was performed on PBMCs. The chain uses TRBV6-5 and TRBJ1-5; weak D call: TRBD1 (6 bases). The sequence came from a man aged 35-49 years in good health and CMV-seronegative. CDR3 region: CASSPNRAQPQHF. In nucleotides, the CDR3 is TGTGCCAGCAGCCCTAACAGGGCTCAGCCCCAGCATTTT.